Presented here are 22 T cell receptor beta chains from one specimen sequenced in a study of beta chain features in type 1 diabetes. Reverse transcription of all isolated RNA meant that expressed TCRB transcripts were sequenced. Some clones are missing from TCRdb's copy, which holds only in-frame ones; the method was immunoSEQ multiplex PCR. The data contain about 400,000 clones, roughly 12% of them seen just once; the ten biggest clones take up roughly 0.015%. Sequenced: naive CD4+ T cells from blood. The origin of the receptors is a man between 18 and 29 years old in good health.

The CDR3 loop reads CASSRDTSNILREQYF. The CDR3 DNA reads as TGTGCCAGCAGCCGTGATACTAGTAATATCCTACGAGAGCAGTACTTC. The chain carries TRBV7-2 and TRBJ2-7; possible D gene TRBD2, 5 bases. Between the trimmed V and J ends, which lost 5 bases and 7 bases, there was a span of 24 bases. Germline CDR1 SGHTA, CDR2 FQGNSA. The CDR3 contains 16 residues.

This clone was observed a handful of times. This chain connects TRBV30 to TRBJ2-1; 8 nucleotides agree with TRBD2. The CDR3 extends over 15 amino acids. CDR1 is GTSNPN, CDR2 SVGIG, per germline (reference sequence). With 0 bases clipped from V and 6 bases from J, the junction kept 7 bases outside the gene matches. The CDR3 sequence is CAWSVPREGSNEQFF. In DNA form, the CDR3 reads TGTGCCTGGAGTGTTCCTCGGGAGGGCAGCAATGAGCAGTTCTTC.

CDR3 sequence: CASSLTSVLYEQYF. As DNA, the CDR3 is TGTGCCAGCAGCTTAACTAGCGTCCTTTACGAGCAGTACTTC. The chain employs TRBV7-2 and TRBJ2-7, with TRBD2 identical over 7 bases. The V segment lost 2 bases and the J segment 4 bases; nucleotides outside the gene matches: 5. The CDR3 contains 14 residues. The germline CDR1 and CDR2 sequences are SGHTA and FQGNSA.

The genes are TRBV28 and TRBJ1-1; 7 positions match TRBD1. Germline-derived CDR1 and CDR2 are MDHEN and SYDVKM. The CDR3 covers 13 residues. V was clipped by 5 bases and J by 4 bases; unmatched bases: 4. The CDR3, as DNA: TGTGCCAGCAGTGGAGGGACAGCCACTGAAGCTTTCTTT. It yields the protein CASSGGTATEAFF.

This clone was seen a handful of times. The CDR3: CASSQARAGELFF. The CDR3, as DNA: TGTGCCAGCAGCCAAGCGCGGGCCGGGGAGCTGTTTTTT. The V and J genes are TRBV14 and TRBJ2-2, with TRBD2 as a possible D gene (5 bases). The germline V gene has CDR1 SGHDN and CDR2 FVKESK. The CDR3 is 13 amino acids. Trimming took 1 base from V and 6 from J, leaving 6 bases between them.

In this sample, this clone turned up a few times. The V call is TRBV7-9, the J call TRBJ1-5, with 7 bases lining up with TRBD1. The CDR3 has 16 residues. Germline CDR1 reads SEHNR; CDR2 reads FQNEAQ (reference sequence). Trimming removed 1 base from V and 7 bases from J; junction bases left unmatched: 10. CDR3 region: CASSLGQGKFRQPQHF. CDR3 DNA: TGTGCCAGCAGCTTAGGACAGGGAAAGTTTAGGCAGCCCCAGCATTTT.

The table lists this clone with a few counts. This chain uses TRBV6-4 with TRBJ1-1; TRBD1 aligns across 7 bases. J was trimmed by 2 bases and V by 6 bases; bases with no gene match: 3. The germline V gene has CDR1 MRHNA and CDR2 SNTAGT. The CDR3 totals 13 residues. The CDR3 here is CASSRDSNTEAFF. In nucleotides, the CDR3 is TGTGCCAGCAGCAGGGACAGTAACACTGAAGCTTTCTTT.

The V and J genes are TRBV15 and TRBJ1-2, with 9 bases matching TRBD1. Trimming cost V 3 bases and J 4 bases; bases outside gene matches: 3. There are 14 residues in the CDR3. Germline V gives CDR1 LNHNV, CDR2 YYDKDF (reference sequence). CDR3 region: CATSRDRGGYGYTF. The CDR3, as DNA: TGTGCCACCAGCAGGGACAGGGGTGGCTATGGCTACACCTTC. Looking up the rest from reference TRBV15 and TRBJ1-2 gives the full variable domain: DAMVIQNPRYQVTQFGKPVTLSCSQTLNHNVMYWYQQKSSQAPKLLFHYYDKDFNNEADTPDNFQSRRPNTSFCFLDIRSPGLGDTAMYLCATSRDRGGYGYTFGSGTRLTVV.

The chain combines TRBV5-1 with TRBJ2-1; 7 bases line up with TRBD1. This CDR3 has 15 residues. Germline lookup yields CDR1 SGHRS and CDR2 YFSETQ. V lost 4 bases, J lost 6 bases, and 10 bases stayed unmatched. The CDR3 DNA reads as TGCGCCAGCAGCCAAGGGACAGTACGGGGCAATGAGCAGTTCTTC. The encoded protein is CASSQGTVRGNEQFF.

The chain uses TRBV7-3 and TRBJ1-2; TRBD1 aligns across 9 bases. The CDR3 extends over 13 amino acids. Germline assignment: CDR1 SGHTA and CDR2 FQGTGA. V was clipped by 5 bases and J by 8 bases; unmatched bases: 6. In nucleotides, the CDR3 is TGTGCCAGCAGCACACGGACAGGGGACGGCTACACCTTC. Amino acid sequence: CASSTRTGDGYTF.

This chain connects TRBV9 to TRBJ2-2; D might be TRBD1 (6 bases). Germline V gene lookup returns CDR1 SGDLS and CDR2 YYNGEE. The CDR3 runs 16 residues. V was cut by 6 bases and J by 3 bases, with 18 bases left in between. The CDR3 DNA follows: TGTGCCAGCAACCTCATGGGTACAGGGCACACCGGGGAGCTGTTTTTT. Its protein product is CASNLMGTGHTGELFF.

There are a few counts of this clone. The chain employs TRBV7-9 and TRBJ2-2; tentatively, D is TRBD1 (6 bases). Germline V gene sequence: CDR1 SEHNR, CDR2 FQNEAQ (reference sequence). CDR3 size: 17 residues. Trimming cost V 0 bases and J 6 bases, with 17 bases left between them. The CDR3 reads CASSLAGFGQLAGELFF. The CDR3 bases are TGTGCCAGCAGCTTAGCTGGGTTCGGACAGTTGGCCGGGGAGCTGTTTTTT.

The chain is built from TRBV6-5 and TRBJ2-7, with 7 bases identical to TRBD2. CDR1 and CDR2 from the germline V gene are MNHEY and SVGAGI. The J segment lost 7 bases and the V segment lost 5 bases, leaving 8 bases of the junction unmatched. This CDR3 spans 13 amino acids. CDR3: CASSIILGGEQYF. CDR3 DNA sequence: TGTGCCAGCAGTATCATTTTGGGGGGGGAGCAGTACTTC.

This clone has more than one count but fewer than ten. The CDR3 nucleotides are TGTGCCAGCAGCTTAGGTCCGGAGATCTCCTACAATGAGCAGTTCTTC. The encoded protein is CASSLGPEISYNEQFF. The V gene is TRBV11-1, the J gene TRBJ2-1; D gene unclear. The V gene lost 1 base and the J gene lost 0 bases, with 10 bases spanning the gap. The germline CDR1 and CDR2 sequences are SGHAT and FQDESV (reference sequence). CDR3 length equals 16 residues. The whole variable domain, remainder taken from reference TRBV11-1 and TRBJ2-1, is EAEVAQSPRYKITEKSQAVAFWCDPISGHATLYWYRQILGQGPELLVQFQDESVVDDSQLPKDRFSAERLKGVDSTLKIQPAELGDSAMYLCASSLGPEISYNEQFFGPGTRLTVL.

This rearrangement joins TRBV30 to TRBJ1-6; 7 bases line up with TRBD1. V trimming: 8 bases; J trimming: 7 bases; junction bases outside the gene matches: 5. CDR3 length: 12 residues. Looked up from germline, CDR1 is GTSNPN and CDR2 is SVGIG (reference sequence). The CDR3 here is CALGQANSPLHF. The DNA for the CDR3 is TGTGCCCTCGGACAGGCAAATTCACCCCTCCACTTT. The entire variable domain, with the rest obtained from reference TRBV30 and TRBJ1-6, is as follows: SQTIHQWPATLVQPVGSPLSLECTVEGTSNPNLYWYRQAAGRGLQLLFYSVGIGQISSEVPQNLSASRPQDRQFILSSKKLLLSDSGFYLCALGQANSPLHFGNGTRLTVT.

The chain recombines TRBV2 with TRBJ2-7; a possible D gene is TRBD1 (5 bases). The CDR3 consists of 15 residues. The V end was cut by 0 bases, the J end by 5 bases, with 14 bases between. Germline V gene sequence: CDR1 SNHLY, CDR2 FYNNEI. The CDR3 DNA is TGTGCCAGCAGTGAAGCGCCCAGGGTAGAGCACGAGCAGTACTTC. Encoded protein: CASSEAPRVEHEQYF.

J is TRBJ2-4 and V is TRBV6-6; possibly TRBD1 for D (6 bases). Trimming shortened V by 5 bases and J by 0 bases, and 14 bases separated the two germline ends. The CDR3 extends over 16 amino acids. Germline V gives CDR1 MNHNY, CDR2 SVGAGI (reference sequence). DNA of the CDR3: TGTGCCAGCAGTCCACGAGGGGGTTTAGCCAAAAACATTCAGTACTTC. Its protein product is CASSPRGGLAKNIQYF.

This sequence joins TRBV5-6 and TRBJ2-7; 8 nucleotides align to TRBD2. V was pared by 0 bases and J by 10 bases, with 6 bases of the junction left unmatched. The CDR3 runs 13 residues. CDR1 is SGHDT and CDR2 is YYEEEE in the germline V gene. CDR3 in DNA: TGTGCCAGCAGCTTGGGGAGCGGGAGCCCTCAGTACTTC. Protein product: CASSLGSGSPQYF.

CDR3: CATGTGLVGGSSYNEQFF. The CDR3 coding sequence is TGTGCCACCGGGACGGGACTAGTGGGGGGATCCTCCTACAATGAGCAGTTCTTC. This chain joins TRBV10-3 and TRBJ2-1; 8 bases map to TRBD2. Per the germline V gene, CDR1 is ENHRY and CDR2 is SYGVKD. CDR3 size: 18 residues. Trimming removed 10 bases from V and 0 bases from J; junction bases left unmatched: 17.

The V and J genes are TRBV7-2 and TRBJ2-1; a weak D match, TRBD2 (6 bases). Germline V gene sequence: CDR1 SGHTA, CDR2 FQGNSA. This CDR3 is built from 16 residues. The V and J ends lost 3 bases and 4 bases respectively, with 16 bases between them. The CDR3 DNA reads as TGTGCCAGCAGCTTTTTGGGAAAGGCGGGATACAATGAGCAGTTCTTC. As protein: CASSFLGKAGYNEQFF. The full variable domain, in which reference TRBV7-2 and TRBJ2-1 provide the parts outside the CDR3, is GAGVSQSPSNKVTEKGKDVELRCDPISGHTALYWYRQSLGQGLEFLIYFQGNSAPDKSGLPSDRFSAERTGGSVSTLTIQRTQQEDSAVYLCASSFLGKAGYNEQFFGPGTRLTVL.

The chain couples TRBV4-3 to TRBJ2-2, with D possibly TRBD2 on 5 matching bases. Trimming removed 4 bases from V and 1 base from J, with 13 bases in between. The CDR3 is made up of 16 amino acids. The V gene's germline CDR1 is LGHNA and CDR2 YSLEER. As DNA, the CDR3 is TGCGCCAGCAGCCGCGCCCCGGGAAAGAACACCGGGGAGCTGTTTTTT. Its protein product is CASSRAPGKNTGELFF.

The chain links TRBV28 to TRBJ2-1; 8 bases map to TRBD1. The germline gives CDR1 MDHEN, CDR2 SYDVKM. V gave up 3 bases and J gave up 2 bases; unmatched junction bases: 6. The CDR3 length is 16 residues. This CDR3 reads CASSLAGTGTYNEQFF. The CDR3 nucleotides are TGTGCCAGCAGTTTGGCCGGGACAGGTACCTACAATGAGCAGTTCTTC.